One sample yielded the 3 T cell receptor beta chains listed below, sequenced in a study of T cell repertoires in cytomegalovirus infection (dated by TCRdb to between 2019 and 2020). Their specific antigens are unknown. For sequencing, an Illumina HiSeq 1500 was employed. TCRdb trimmed public reads at Q25 via fastp, called clones via MiXCR and kept in-frame beta chains. Rows merge per CDR3 protein into single entries with the most common DNA and genes. For this sample the table gives some 920,000 distinct CDR3 sequences, of which under 40% were detected only once. The ten largest make up roughly 12% of the sample. In the paper's terms, the treatment or condition label means: in vitro stimulation with specific CMV peptide epitopes to enrich CMV-specific T cells. The sequencing here drew on cultured CD8+ T cells from PBMCs, taken from culture after CMV antigen stimulation. The source of these receptors is a human donor in good health (CMV status not recorded). Some clones in this sample may be carry-over from other donors' samples.

This clonotype has a handful of counts. The chain combines TRBV4-1 with TRBJ2-1; 7 positions agree with TRBD1. From germline, CDR1 is MGHRA and CDR2 YSYEKL. This CDR3 comprises 16 residues. V lost 6 bases, J lost 1 base, and 9 bases stayed unmatched. CDR3 amino acids: CASRAVGQASYNEQFF. CDR3 nucleotide sequence: TGCGCCAGCAGGGCGGTCGGACAGGCGTCCTACAATGAGCAGTTCTTC.

The gene calls are TRBV6-6 and TRBJ2-1; no reliable D call. With 10 bases removed from V and 9 bases from J, the gap between germline ends came to 13 bases. Germline V gene lookup returns CDR1 MNHNY and CDR2 SVGAGI (reference sequence). The CDR3 is 11 amino acids. As DNA, the CDR3 is TGTGCCACCCCAGGCGGTTTTGAGCAGTTCTTC. This gives the protein CATPGGFEQFF.

This clonotype was observed a handful of times. This chain uses TRBV2 with TRBJ1-1; D possibly corresponds to TRBD1 (6 bases). Germline assignment: CDR1 SNHLY and CDR2 FYNNEI. V lost 6 bases and J lost 0, with 17 bases in between. CDR3 length: 16 residues. The CDR3 DNA sequence: TGTGCCAGCAGATGGGGGCAGGACCTCATGAACACTGAAGCTTTCTTT. This codes for CASRWGQDLMNTEAFF.